The 16 T cell receptor beta chains below all came from one sample that was sequenced in a study of regulatory T cells in long-lasting Graves disease. To make TCR beta libraries, researchers used iRepertoire HTBI primers and Arm-PCR of CDR3 regions. Via MiXCR, TCRdb re-called the multiplex PCR reads, giving one row per CDR3 protein. Altogether 550,000 to 650,000 distinct CDR3 sequences are present, approximately 16% being singletons, with the ten largest covering 12%. The time point: newly diagnosed GD, antithyroid drugs for less than 3 months. From RNA extracted from PBMCs, the TCR library was made. In addition, the sample was reused for a study of T cells in Graves' hyperthyroidism and ophthalmopathy.

The specimen was peripheral blood mononuclear cells (PBMCs), collected at new diagnosis, from a patient treated with antithyroid drugs. These receptor sequences come from a man aged 18 to 29 with Graves disease.

This clonotype was counted at least ten times. The chain carries TRBV29-1 and TRBJ1-1; D perhaps matches TRBD1 (5 bases). CDR3 length equals 13 residues. Trimming removed 4 bases at V and 5 bases at J, with 14 bases between. From germline, CDR1 is SQVTM and CDR2 ANQGSEA. In nucleotides, the CDR3 is TGCAGCGTTGCCCGGGGCCATGAGACTGAAGCTTTCTTT. Amino acid sequence: CSVARGHETEAFF.

This clonotype was counted many times. The genes are TRBV6-1 and TRBJ2-7; 7 bases are a match to TRBD1. The CDR3 spans 14 residues. Germline V CDR1 and CDR2: MNHNS, SASEGT. Trimming took 4 bases from V and 3 from J; bases not matched to a gene: 6. The CDR3: CASSVQGNLYEQYF. The CDR3 region has the DNA TGTGCCAGCAGTGTACAGGGGAACCTCTACGAGCAGTACTTC.

This chain joins TRBV2 and TRBJ2-2, with TRBD2 matching over 9 bases. Germline V gene lookup returns CDR1 SNHLY and CDR2 FYNNEI. The CDR3 is made up of 17 amino acids. V was clipped by 2 bases and J by 3 bases; unmatched bases: 7. The CDR3 loop is CASSETPQREDTGELFF. CDR3 DNA: TGTGCCAGCAGTGAAACCCCCCAGCGGGAGGACACCGGGGAGCTGTTTTTT.

The chain has TRBV28 and TRBJ2-5; TRBD2 matches at 10 bases. The V gene's germline CDR1 is MDHEN and CDR2 SYDVKM. J gave up 0 bases and V 3 bases, and 4 bases lay outside the gene matches. The CDR3 extends over 16 amino acids. In DNA form, the CDR3 reads TGTGCCAGCAGTTTCCGTGGGACTAGCGACCAAGAGACCCAGTACTTC. Translation gives CASSFRGTSDQETQYF.

This clonotype was recorded at least ten times. The J gene is TRBJ1-1, the V gene TRBV20-1; D remains unclear. V was shortened by 4 bases and J by 4 bases, with 10 bases between the two germline ends. This CDR3 has 12 amino acids. Per germline, CDR1 DFQATT and CDR2 SNEGSKA (reference sequence). CDR3 sequence (DNA): TGCAGTGCTATGTACAGAATCACTGAAGCTTTCTTT. Protein: CSAMYRITEAFF.

A single count supports this clonotype. The genes are TRBV12-3 or TRBV12-4 and TRBJ1-2, with 9 bases matching TRBD1. The CDR3 is made up of 21 amino acids. V trimming: 6 bases; J trimming: 1 base; junction bases outside the gene matches: 24. CDR3 coding DNA: TGTGCCAGCAGACCCAACCGTCCCGGGACAGGGCCGGACAGAAATAACTATGGCTACACCTTC. It specifies CASRPNRPGTGPDRNNYGYTF.

The chain is built from TRBV7-9 and TRBJ2-1; D ambiguous. The CDR3 consists of 16 residues. Trimming cost V 0 bases and J 3 bases, with 12 bases left between them. Germline V gene lookup returns CDR1 SEHNR and CDR2 FQNEAQ (reference sequence). The CDR3 here is CASSLAGHSCYNEQFF. In nucleotides, the CDR3 is TGTGCCAGCAGCTTAGCTGGGCATAGCTGCTACAATGAGCAGTTCTTC.

This clonotype turned up a few times. The chain couples TRBV7-9 to TRBJ2-1; D possibly corresponds to TRBD2 (6 bases). Trimming stripped 5 bases from V and 10 bases from J, with 15 bases between. The CDR3 covers 13 residues. CDR1 and CDR2 (germline): SEHNR, FQNEAQ (reference sequence). CDR3 region: CASSRRLVYEQFF. The CDR3 DNA follows: TGTGCCAGCAGCCGAAGACTAGTTTACGAGCAGTTCTTC. Full variable domain (remainder filled in from reference TRBV7-9 and TRBJ2-1): DTGVSQNPRHKITKRGQNVTFRCDPISEHNRLYWYRQTLGQGPEFLTYFQNEAQLEKSRLLSDRFSAERPKGSFSTLEIQRTEQGDSAMYLCASSRRLVYEQFFGPGTRLTVL.

The chain is built from TRBV24-1 and TRBJ2-2, with 9 nucleotides matching TRBD1. J was trimmed by 3 bases and V by 4 bases; bases with no gene match: 5. The germline V gene has CDR1 KGHDR and CDR2 SFDVKD. CDR3 length: 16 residues. The CDR3 DNA follows: TGTGCCACCAGTGACCACCGGACAGGGGACACCGGGGAGCTGTTTTTT. This codes for CATSDHRTGDTGELFF.

This clonotype was recorded many times. V usage is TRBV7-9 and J usage is TRBJ2-7, with TRBD2 as a possible D gene (6 bases). The germline gives CDR1 SEHNR, CDR2 FQNEAQ (reference sequence). The CDR3 is 12 amino acids. With 5 bases removed from V and 6 bases from J, the gap between germline ends came to 11 bases. CDR3 residues: CASSPGVGEQYF. CDR3 in DNA: TGTGCCAGCAGCCCGGGGGTAGGCGAGCAGTACTTC.

V is TRBV2 and J is TRBJ2-3; D might be TRBD2 (6 bases). The CDR3 is 13 residues long. V dropped 7 bases and J dropped 1 base, with 9 bases sitting between them. The germline V gene has CDR1 SNHLY and CDR2 FYNNEI. In DNA form, the CDR3 reads TGTGCCAGCAAGCCGGGGGGCACAGATACGCAGTATTTT. It specifies CASKPGGTDTQYF.

The CDR3 sequence: CASSLWGSGRVDTQYF. The CDR3 region has the DNA TGTGCCAGCAGCTTATGGGGTAGCGGGAGAGTAGATACGCAGTATTTT. The chain has TRBV7-3 and TRBJ2-3; 9 bases align to TRBD2. The CDR3 is 16 residues long. CDR1 SGHTA and CDR2 FQGTGA come from the germline V gene. The V segment lost 2 bases and the J segment 5 bases; nucleotides outside the gene matches: 8.

This rearrangement joins TRBV4-1 to TRBJ2-3; TRBD2 is a possible D gene (5 bases). Trimming took off 0 bases at V and 2 bases at J, with 15 bases between the two ends. CDR3 length: 17 residues. Germline V gene data show CDR1 as MGHRA and CDR2 as YSYEKL. CDR3 region: CASSQDLYTGNTDTQYF. In DNA form, the CDR3 reads TGCGCCAGCAGCCAAGATCTTTATACCGGGAACACAGATACGCAGTATTTT.

The genes are TRBV11-2 and TRBJ2-3; 7 bases map to TRBD2. Germline V gene sequence: CDR1 SGHAT, CDR2 FQNNGV. The CDR3 runs 16 residues. After removal of 6 bases from V and 2 bases from J, the junction contained 11 bases not matched to a gene. The CDR3 DNA reads as TGTGCCAGCAGTGAGAGCCCGACTAGCCTCACAGATACGCAGTATTTT. Encoded protein: CASSESPTSLTDTQYF. Based on the CDR3 plus reference TRBV11-2 and TRBJ2-3, the full variable domain is EAGVAQSPRYKIIEKRQSVAFWCNPISGHATLYWYQQILGQGPKLLIQFQNNGVVDDSQLPKDRFSAERLKGVDSTLKIQPAKLEDSAVYLCASSESPTSLTDTQYFGPGTRLTVL.

The chain couples TRBV20-1 to TRBJ2-1; D is perhaps TRBD2 (6 bases). V was clipped by 5 bases and J by 5 bases, with 10 bases between them. Looked up from germline, CDR1 is DFQATT and CDR2 is SNEGSKA (reference sequence). The CDR3 contains 12 residues. The CDR3 DNA is TGCAGTGCTGACCGACTAGACAATGAGCAGTTCTTC. This translates into CSADRLDNEQFF.

This clonotype was seen more than once but under ten times. The rearrangement joins TRBV7-6 to TRBJ1-6, with TRBD1 identical over 7 bases. V shed 5 bases, J shed 9 bases, and the junction held 4 bases outside the gene matches. Germline V gene sequence: CDR1 SGHVS, CDR2 FNYEAQ. The CDR3 contains 13 residues. The CDR3 region has the DNA TGTGCCAGCAGCCTGGGACAGATTTCACCCCTCCACTTT. Protein product: CASSLGQISPLHF. Variable domain in full (rest from reference TRBV7-6 and TRBJ1-6): GAGVSQSPRYKVTKRGQDVALRCDPISGHVSLYWYRQALGQGPEFLTYFNYEAQQDKSGLPNDRFSAERPEGSISTLTIQRTEQRDSAMYRCASSLGQISPLHFGNGTRLTVT.